One and the same sample provided the 20 T cell receptor beta chains below, sequenced in a study of T cell repertoires in cytomegalovirus infection. TCRdb fed the reads into MiXCR, producing one record per CDR3 protein. In the table there are 250,000 to 300,000 distinct CDR3 sequences, over 15% of which are singletons. Sample: CD8+ T cells from PBMCs. The source is a human donor in good health (CMV status not recorded). Some clones in this sample may be carry-over from other donors' samples.

V gene TRBV11-2 combines with J gene TRBJ2-1, with D tentatively TRBD2 (6 bases). V lost 6 bases and J lost 2, with 14 bases in between. In germline, CDR1 is SGHAT, CDR2 FQNNGV. This CDR3 spans 15 amino acids. The CDR3 reads CASSLGGPPYNEQFF. In nucleotides, the CDR3 is TGTGCCAGCAGTCTCGGGGGTCCTCCCTACAATGAGCAGTTCTTC.

This clonotype was counted only a few times. The chain links TRBV4-2 to TRBJ2-2; D uncertain. The CDR3 is 15 residues long. CDR1 and CDR2 from the germline V gene are LGHNA and YNFKEQ. The V and J ends lost 4 bases and 3 bases respectively, with 12 bases between them. For the CDR3, the DNA is TGTGCCAGCAGCCGTATAGAATTTGACACCGGGGAGCTGTTTTTT. Amino acids: CASSRIEFDTGELFF.

This clonotype was found many times. The gene calls are TRBV7-8 and TRBJ1-6; D is ambiguous. The length of the CDR3 is 16 residues. V shed 4 bases and J shed 9 bases, with 19 bases lying between them. Germline loops: CDR1 SGHVS, CDR2 FQNEAQ. The CDR3 nucleotides are TGTGCCAGCAGCTCAAGAGACCCGTCCTTTTCTTCACCCCTCCACTTT. Its translation is CASSSRDPSFSSPLHF.

This clonotype showed up many times. V is TRBV7-2 and J is TRBJ2-7; 10 nucleotides align to TRBD2. Germline V gene lookup returns CDR1 SGHTA and CDR2 FQGNSA. The J segment lost 2 bases and the V segment lost 2 bases, leaving 3 bases of the junction unmatched. The CDR3 runs 15 residues. CDR3 nucleotide sequence: TGTGCCAGCAGCTTATTGGGACTAGCGACCTACGAGCAGTACTTC. This codes for CASSLLGLATYEQYF.

The sample holds many counts of this clonotype. This chain joins TRBV7-6 and TRBJ2-1, with a possible D match to TRBD2 (7 bases). Germline V CDR1 and CDR2: SGHVS, FNYEAQ. This CDR3 comprises 16 residues. The germline V and J ends were trimmed by 5 bases and 0 bases, with 14 bases remaining between them. CDR3 bases: TGTGCCAGCAGCCCGGAGGGGGGGCCCTCCTACAATGAGCAGTTCTTC. This encodes CASSPEGGPSYNEQFF.

This clonotype was observed many times. This rearrangement joins TRBV7-9 to TRBJ1-4, with D possibly being TRBD1 (5 bases). CDR1 and CDR2 (germline): SEHNR, FQNEAQ (reference sequence). There are 14 residues in the CDR3. V was pared by 4 bases and J by 7 bases, with 13 bases between. CDR3 residues: CASSSSRAPEKLFF. CDR3 nucleotides: TGTGCCAGCAGCTCCAGCAGGGCCCCTGAAAAACTGTTTTTT.

This clonotype appeared many times. The chain links TRBV7-6 to TRBJ1-1; 9 positions agree with TRBD1. Germline values: CDR1 SGHVS, CDR2 FNYEAQ. J was trimmed by 4 bases and V by 5 bases; bases with no gene match: 8. The CDR3 spans 15 residues. CDR3 in DNA: TGTGCCAGCAGCCAGCGGACAGGGGTGATCACTGAAGCTTTCTTT. It specifies CASSQRTGVITEAFF.

This rearrangement joins TRBV25-1 to TRBJ2-2, with no clear D. The germline V gene encodes CDR1 MGHDK and CDR2 SYGVNS. The V and J ends lost 7 bases and 7 bases respectively, with 7 bases between them. The CDR3 runs to 11 residues. CDR3 in amino acids: CASTDSGELFF. CDR3 DNA sequence: TGTGCCAGCACCGATAGCGGGGAGCTGTTTTTT.

This clonotype was observed a few times. The gene calls are TRBV11-2 and TRBJ2-1, with D possibly being TRBD2 (5 bases). Germline CDR1 SGHAT, CDR2 FQNNGV. V dropped 8 bases and J dropped 4 bases, with 9 bases sitting between them. This CDR3 is built from 12 residues. The CDR3 sequence is CASGTGYNEQFF. In nucleotides, the CDR3 is TGTGCCAGCGGAACGGGATACAATGAGCAGTTCTTC.

V is TRBV5-1 and J is TRBJ1-1; D may be TRBD1 (5 bases). Germline assignment: CDR1 SGHRS and CDR2 YFSETQ. Deletions cut 0 bases from V and 8 bases from J, with 14 bases between. This CDR3 has 14 residues. The CDR3 spells CASSLEGRAYEAFF. CDR3 nucleotides: TGCGCCAGCAGCTTGGAGGGCAGGGCGTACGAAGCTTTCTTT.

This clonotype was seen repeatedly, ten times or more. J is TRBJ1-2 and V is TRBV7-2; D gene unclear. Germline V gene lookup returns CDR1 SGHTA and CDR2 FQGNSA. The CDR3 sequence is 13 residues long. The ends were cut back, 5 bases at V and 7 bases at J, with 14 bases in the middle. This chain's CDR3 is CASSTEDLTGYTF. In nucleotides, the CDR3 is TGTGCCAGCAGCACTGAGGACCTTACTGGCTACACCTTC. Together with reference TRBV7-2 and TRBJ1-2, the CDR3 gives the full variable domain: GAGVSQSPSNKVTEKGKDVELRCDPISGHTALYWYRQSLGQGLEFLIYFQGNSAPDKSGLPSDRFSAERTGGSVSTLTIQRTQQEDSAVYLCASSTEDLTGYTFGSGTRLTVV.

This clonotype was picked up many times. CDR3 nucleotide sequence: TGTGCCAGCAGCTTAGTGGTGGGACACCAAGAGACCCAGTACTTC. Residues: CASSLVVGHQETQYF. This rearrangement joins TRBV7-9 to TRBJ2-5; D is possibly TRBD1 or TRBD2 (5 bases each). The CDR3 extends over 15 amino acids. Germline assignment: CDR1 SEHNR and CDR2 FQNEAQ (reference sequence). Trimming cost V 1 base and J 0 bases, with 9 bases left between them. Based on the CDR3 plus reference TRBV7-9 and TRBJ2-5, the full variable domain is DTGVSQNPRHKITKRGQNVTFRCDPISEHNRLYWYRQTLGQGPEFLTYFQNEAQLEKSRLLSDRFSAERPKGSFSTLEIQRTEQGDSAMYLCASSLVVGHQETQYFGPGTRLLVL.

This clonotype has more than one count but fewer than ten. The V gene is TRBV6-5, the J gene TRBJ1-1; D may be TRBD1 (6 bases). The V gene lost 0 bases and the J gene lost 3 bases, with 11 bases spanning the gap. Per the germline V gene, CDR1 is MNHEY and CDR2 is SVGAGI. The CDR3 contains 15 residues. The CDR3 loop reads CASSYSGGLHTEAFF. The CDR3 nucleotides read TGTGCCAGCAGTTACTCCGGGGGCTTGCACACTGAAGCTTTCTTT.

The table lists this clonotype with a few counts. The chain has TRBV5-1 and TRBJ2-7; tentative D call: TRBD1 (5 bases). Germline V gene data show CDR1 as SGHRS and CDR2 as YFSETQ. Trimming removed 0 bases at V and 6 bases at J, with 19 bases between. This CDR3 contains 16 residues. The CDR3 bases are TGCGCCAGCAGCTTGGGGGGCGAAGGGGAATTAGGCGAGCAGTACTTC. Protein sequence: CASSLGGEGELGEQYF.

In this sample, this clonotype turned up many times. This chain links TRBV7-9 with TRBJ2-7; D is uncertain. CDR1 and CDR2 (germline): SEHNR, FQNEAQ (reference sequence). CDR3 length: 11 amino acids. Trimming pared 8 bases from V and 6 bases from J, leaving 11 bases between. The CDR3 nucleotides are TGTGCCAGCTCTTGGCACGGCGAGCAGTACTTC. This sequence encodes CASSWHGEQYF.

This clonotype was counted only a few times. This chain links TRBV7-9 with TRBJ2-5; D not certain. V was shortened by 5 bases and J by 3 bases, with 7 bases between the two germline ends. In germline, CDR1 is SEHNR, CDR2 FQNEAQ (reference sequence). The CDR3 is 12 residues long. Written as DNA, the CDR3 is TGTGCCAGCAGCGAAATAAAAGAGACCCAGTACTTC. Its translation: CASSEIKETQYF.

The V and J genes are TRBV7-9 and TRBJ2-2, with D maybe TRBD1 (7 bases). CDR3 length equals 19 residues. V was clipped by 3 bases and J by 0 bases, with 20 bases between them. Per the germline V gene, CDR1 is SEHNR and CDR2 is FQNEAQ (reference sequence). The CDR3 loop is CASSFLVSAGTANTGELFF. The CDR3 coding sequence is TGTGCCAGCAGCTTTTTGGTTTCCGCGGGGACAGCGAACACCGGGGAGCTGTTTTTT.

This clonotype was seen a single time. The chain combines TRBV6-8 with TRBJ2-7; no reliable D call. Trimming cost V 3 bases and J 5 bases, with 14 bases left between them. CDR1 MNHGY and CDR2 SAAAGT come from the germline V gene. This CDR3 region has 14 residues. For the CDR3, the DNA is TGTGCCAGCAGTTATTTCGGAACGGCGGACGAGCAGTACTTC. Its protein is CASSYFGTADEQYF.

CDR3 coding DNA: TGTGCCAGCAGCTTAAGACCGGGGGTCCCGGGGGGGCAAAACTACGAGCAGTACTTC. Residues: CASSLRPGVPGGQNYEQYF. This chain uses TRBV7-2 with TRBJ2-7, with 8 bases identical to TRBD2. Germline V gene data show CDR1 as SGHTA and CDR2 as FQGNSA. The V gene end was trimmed by 2 bases and the J gene end by 3 bases; junction bases not matched to a gene: 18. The CDR3 length is 19 residues.

Of note for this clonotype: A read error is possible here, since a much larger clone lies one base away. This chain connects TRBV12-3 or TRBV12-4 to TRBJ1-5, with TRBD1 matching 7 bases. Trimming took 5 bases from V and 5 from J; bases not matched to a gene: 3. The CDR3 is 13 amino acids. The chain's CDR3 is CASSRQGDQPQHF. The CDR3 DNA reads TGTGCCAGCAGTAGACAGGGTGATCAGCCCCAGCATTTT.